This T cell receptor (beta chain) emerged from a study of regulatory T cells in long-lasting Graves disease. Study context: Graves' patients who were just diagnosed had used antithyroid drugs for under 3 months. Notes on the study in general: Sampling was limited to peripheral blood rather than thyroid tissue.

Time point denoted: newly diagnosed GD, antithyroid drugs for less than 3 months. Following extraction of RNA from PBMCs, that RNA was used to make the TCR library. Collection of peripheral blood (approximately 9 milliliters) was done using EDTA tubes. Combining iRepertoire HTBI primers with Arm-PCR of CDR3 regions, the authors built TCR beta libraries. TCRdb processed the multiplex PCR reads anew with MiXCR; each CDR3 protein has one entry. The sample contains 400,000 to 500,000 distinct CDR3 sequences, 13% to 15% of which appear only once. About this clonotype: Its specificity is not known. A much larger clone lies a single base off, so this may be a read error. Likely a read error: the CDR3 ends without its conserved phenylalanine or tryptophan.

This CDR3 is built from 12 residues. Germline-derived CDR1 and CDR2 are SGHRS and YFSETQ. Trimming took 0 bases from V and 5 from J, leaving 5 bases between them. The same data also contributed to another study, on T cells in Graves' hyperthyroidism and ophthalmopathy.

The rearrangement links TRBV5-1 to TRBJ1-2; D remains unclear. This TCR was recovered from a woman between 45 and 60 years old with Graves disease. The material sequenced was peripheral blood mononuclear cells (PBMCs), taken at new diagnosis, from a patient treated with antithyroid drugs. The CDR3 DNA sequence: TGCGCCAGCAGCTTGGACAGATATGGCTACACCCTC. It translates to CASSLDRYGYTL.